Presented here are 3 T cell receptor beta chains from one specimen sequenced in a study of T-cell reconstitution after alpha-beta-depleted transplantation in children. Unique molecular identifiers tagged the TCRbeta library. MiXCR, applied by TCRdb to the PCR reads, yields one record per CDR3 protein. The profile shows around 270,000 distinct CDR3 sequences, around 7.1% of them singletons. No antigen has been assigned to these receptors. Whole-study findings and limits: Among T cells one year after transplant, newly produced cells accounted for most counts and diversity.

The source material was peripheral blood, sampled 360 days after TCRalphabeta/CD19-depleted stem cell transplant. These receptors were obtained from a female patient aged 2-15 years who had a stem cell transplant for Fanconi anemia, so the T cells may come from the graft donor.

The chain links TRBV9 to TRBJ1-2; the D gene is possibly TRBD1 (5 bases). This CDR3 is 15 amino acids long. V was pared by 4 bases and J by 8 bases, with 21 bases between. The germline gives CDR1 SGDLS, CDR2 YYNGEE. CDR3 amino acids: CASSPRDSRRGGYTF. Here the CDR3 DNA reads TGTGCCAGCAGCCCGCGAGACAGCCGAAGAGGGGGCTACACCTTC. The full variable domain, completed using reference TRBV9 and TRBJ1-2, is DSGVTQTPKHLITATGQRVTLRCSPRSGDLSVYWYQQSLDQGLQFLIQYYNGEERAKGNILERFSAQQFPDLHSELNLSSLELGDSALYFCASSPRDSRRGGYTFGSGTRLTVV.

This clonotype showed up many times. V and J are TRBV28 and TRBJ1-3, with D uncertain. Trimming left V 3 bases short and J 5 bases short, with 2 bases between. This CDR3 region has 11 residues. Germline CDR1 MDHEN, CDR2 SYDVKM. CDR3 region: CASSFRNTIYF. The CDR3 bases are TGTGCCAGCAGTTTCAGAAACACCATATATTTT.

This clonotype was seen only a few times. The chain links TRBV11-2 to TRBJ2-7; D unclear. The germline V gene encodes CDR1 SGHAT and CDR2 FQNNGV. V shed 5 bases and J shed 5 bases, with 22 bases lying between them. The CDR3 loop spans 16 amino acids. CDR3 DNA sequence: TGTGCCAGCAGCCCCCGTTTGGGCCCAAAGGTCCACGAGCAGTACGTC. It encodes CASSPRLGPKVHEQYV.